The present T cell receptor beta chain was sequenced within a study of vaccination and CD4 T cells after COVID-19. Whole-study context: A CEFX pool, an HIV-1 Nef pool, or else no peptide went into the control cultures.

The CDR3 consists of 15 residues. The V segment lost 3 bases and the J segment 8 bases; nucleotides outside the gene matches: 14. Germline CDR1 DFQATT, CDR2 SNEGSKA (reference sequence). Concerning this clonotype: What it binds is unknown.

Sequencing of the DNA from cultured CD4+ T cells was carried out with the Oncomine TCR Beta short-read assay. TCRdb redid the calling of the PCR reads with MiXCR, one entry per CDR3 protein. The table shows 15,000 to 20,000 distinct CDR3 sequences, with under 40% occurring only once. As for treatment: roughly 11-day PBMC culture with coronavirus spike peptide pools or control peptides (ViraFEST assay). This clonotype was sampled from a human donor with COVID-19. The genes are TRBV20-1 and TRBJ2-3; TRBD2 aligns across 7 bases. The material sequenced was cultured CD4+ T cells from blood. The CDR3 DNA follows: TGCAGTGCTAGTCCCTTGACGGGGGGTTTTGGTACGCAGTATTTT. It encodes CSASPLTGGFGTQYF.